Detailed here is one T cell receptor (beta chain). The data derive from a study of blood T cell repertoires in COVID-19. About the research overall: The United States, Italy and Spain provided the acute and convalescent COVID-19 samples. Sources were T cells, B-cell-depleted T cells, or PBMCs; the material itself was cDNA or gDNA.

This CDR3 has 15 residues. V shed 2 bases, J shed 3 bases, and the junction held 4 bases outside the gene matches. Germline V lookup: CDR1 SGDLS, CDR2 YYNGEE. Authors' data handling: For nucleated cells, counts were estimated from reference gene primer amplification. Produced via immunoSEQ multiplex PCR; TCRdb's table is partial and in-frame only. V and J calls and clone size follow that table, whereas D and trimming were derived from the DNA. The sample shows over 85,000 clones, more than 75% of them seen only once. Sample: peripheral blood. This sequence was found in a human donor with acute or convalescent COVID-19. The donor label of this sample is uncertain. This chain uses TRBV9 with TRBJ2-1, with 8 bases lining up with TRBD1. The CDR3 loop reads CASSVYGTGYNEQFF. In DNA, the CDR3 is TGTGCCAGCAGCGTCTACGGGACAGGCTACAATGAGCAGTTCTTC.